This note documents a single T cell receptor (beta chain) sequence. This clonotype was observed many times. Its antigen remains unidentified. It has no much larger one-base neighbor in the sample; base qualities were not kept. A patient counted as having stable Graves' hyperthyroidism if no progression to ophthalmopathy occurred over 18 months of follow-up. Hyperthyroidism patients were aged 18 to 65 years and newly diagnosed, with disease duration of less than 2 months. Exclusion was applied to patients with uncontrolled infections, other autoimmune diseases, pregnancy or lactation. Clinical symptoms, serum thyroxine and TRAb, thyroid ultrasound, and orbital computed tomography formed the basis for the diagnoses. PBMCs were separated from approximately 9.9 ml of fresh peripheral blood using Ficoll-Paque density gradient centrifugation. Total RNA was extracted with Trizol reagent, and quality was checked on an Agilent 2100 Bioanalyzer.

The TCR beta CDR3 regions were amplified from the RNA transcripts. A first-round RT-PCR of the TCR CDR3 used the HTBI primer set with the Qiagen OneStep RT-PCR kit. The libraries were constructed in a second round of multiplex PCR and then size-selected and purified. Paired-end sequencing of the libraries was performed with 100 bp reads on an Illumina HiSeq2000. The source study handled its data this way. SOAPnuke was used to process the raw data, throwing out any read that contained adapters or uncalled bases, had a mean Phred below 15, or lacked an exact constant-primer or identifier match. High-quality paired reads were merged with COPE v1.2.5, and unique nucleotide sequences were defined as clonotypes. Clonotypes were aligned to IMGT TRBV, TRBD and TRBJ reference segments using MiTCR v1.1. Only V-J combinations with frequency above 0.0001, covering 99% to 99.2% of repertoires, were analysed. A TCS score was defined as the ratio of F50 (clonal expansion) to E x V (chaos), with BLOSUM62-based TCRdist applied between CDR3 peptides within each V-J. Welch's t-statistics and random forest reduced around 550 V-J features to roughly 13, which were used in a naive Bayes classifier (R e1071). TCRdb redid the processing of the public reads, applying fastp at Q25 and MiXCR, and retained in-frame beta chains. Records with the same CDR3 protein are collapsed into one entry carrying the most frequent genes and DNA. The V and J calls were determined by TCRdb, not by the authors. For this sample there are roughly 510,000 distinct CDR3 sequences; about 20% appear just once. The ten most abundant clones make up approximately 26% of the sample.

This sample was taken from a study of T cells in Graves' hyperthyroidism and ophthalmopathy (dated by TCRdb to about 2019). Notes on the research overall: Peripheral blood was collected at initial diagnosis, before any treatment. TCR Vbeta CDR3 sequencing of 140 or so peripheral blood samples (roughly 41 ophthalmopathy, 70 to 85 hyperthyroidism and around 17 progressor patients) is reported in the paper. Once sampling was done, hyperthyroidism patients were given methimazole at a starting dose of 30 mg daily, whereas ophthalmopathy patients were given high-dose intravenous methylprednisolone. In several Graves' hyperthyroidism patients, the study also compared T-cell repertoires from thyroid tissue with T-cell repertoires from blood. The roughly 100 discovery patients were randomly divided into training and test sets at a 7:3 ratio. A discovery cohort of about a hundred patients, fewer than 50 with Graves' ophthalmopathy and more than 55 with stable Graves' hyperthyroidism, was used to find distinguishing TCR V-J signatures. Whether ophthalmopathy could be predicted prospectively was tested in an independent validation cohort made up of fewer than 20 hyperthyroidism patients plus 17 patients who later progressed to ophthalmopathy. General conclusions and limits of the study: Sample size was not statistically predetermined, and blinding of investigators to group allocation was not performed. A model built on a 13 V-J signature distinguished ophthalmopathy from stable hyperthyroidism, reaching 85% to 90% sensitivity and 81.08% specificity in cross-validation and 80%/75% in testing. In validation, the model predicted progression to ophthalmopathy with around 71% sensitivity and approximately 72% specificity, a median of about 6 months before onset. Most expanded thyroid clonotypes (frequency above 0.001) were also detected in blood, suggesting blood repertoires may reflect thyroid immune responses.

CDR1 and CDR2, looked up from the germline V gene, are MDHEN and SYDVKM. The CDR3, cysteine through phenylalanine, is 13 amino acids long. The only DNA kept is the CDR3, 39 bases in frame from the first base. The chain is made from TRBV28 and TRBJ1-5, and TRBD1 matches 11 of the central bases. The source of this sequence is a man between 18 and 29 years old with Graves' hyperthyroidism. Material for sequencing was blood. The DNA sequence is TGTGCTGGGGGACAGGGGGTTTCTCAGCCCCAGCATTTT. Protein translation: CAGGQGVSQPQHF.